This TCR beta chain was identified during a study of blood T cell repertoires in COVID-19. Study information: Specimens from acute and convalescent COVID-19 originated in the United States, Italy and Spain. T cells, B-cell-depleted T cells, or PBMCs provided the cDNA or gDNA that served as material.

The V end lost 3 bases, the J end lost 1 base, and 7 bases lay between the germline ends. Germline V gene data show CDR1 as LNHDA and CDR2 as SQIVND (reference sequence). The CDR3 covers 14 residues. In the original analysis: The authors estimated nucleated cell counts from reference gene primer amplification. TCRdb keeps only in-frame clones here, not all; method: immunoSEQ multiplex PCR. That table supplies the V and J calls and clone size; D and trimming were determined from the DNA. Of some 150,000 clones in the sample, roughly 86% were seen once. The chain combines TRBV19 with TRBJ1-5; no definite D call. The receptor comes from an elderly woman in a cohort sampled during active or convalescent COVID-19. Source material: peripheral blood. The CDR3 nucleotides read TGTGCCAGTAGTATGTTGGCCAGCAATCAGCCCCAGCATTTT. Translating it yields CASSMLASNQPQHF.